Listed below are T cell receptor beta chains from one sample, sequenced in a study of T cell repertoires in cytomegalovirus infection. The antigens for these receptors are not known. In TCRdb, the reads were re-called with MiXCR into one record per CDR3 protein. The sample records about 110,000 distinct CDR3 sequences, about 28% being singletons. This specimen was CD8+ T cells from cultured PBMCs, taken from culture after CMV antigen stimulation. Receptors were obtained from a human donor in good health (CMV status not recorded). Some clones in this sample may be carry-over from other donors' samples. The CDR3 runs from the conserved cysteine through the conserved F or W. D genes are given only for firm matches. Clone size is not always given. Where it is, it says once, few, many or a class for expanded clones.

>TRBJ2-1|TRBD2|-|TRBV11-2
TGTGCCAGCAGCAACCTTTGGGGGGGGGACTACAACAATGAGCAGTTCTTC
CASSNLWGGDYNNEQFF
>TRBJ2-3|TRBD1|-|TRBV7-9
TGTGCCAGCAGCTCCGGACAGGGGAGCACAGATACGCAGTATTTT
CASSSGQGSTDTQYF
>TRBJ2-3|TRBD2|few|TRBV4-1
TGCGCCAGCAGCCAAGCGGAGCGGGGTAGCACAGATACGCAGTATTTT
CASSQAERGSTDTQYF
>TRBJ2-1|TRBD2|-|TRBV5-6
TGTGCCAGCAGCTTGGCCATGATGGGACTAGCGGAATACAATGAGCAGTTCTTC
CASSLAMMGLAEYNEQFF
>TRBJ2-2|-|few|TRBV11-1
TGTGCCAGCAGCCGAGGACGGAGATCGAACACCGGGGAGCTGTTTTTT
CASSRGRRSNTGELFF
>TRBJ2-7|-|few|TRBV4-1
TGCGCCAGCAGCCAAGCGGCAGGGGTACACTACGAGCAGTACTTC
CASSQAAGVHYEQYF
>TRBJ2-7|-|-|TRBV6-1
TGTGCCAGCAGTGAAGACTACTACGAGCAGTACTTC
CASSEDYYEQYF
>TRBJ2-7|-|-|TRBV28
TGTGCCAGCAGTTTAACCCCCCTCGGTACCTACGAGCAGTACTTC
CASSLTPLGTYEQYF
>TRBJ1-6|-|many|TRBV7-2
TGTGCCAGCAGCTCCCGTGCGGCTTCTAATTCACCCCTCCACTTT
CASSSRAASNSPLHF
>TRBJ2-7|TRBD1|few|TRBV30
TGTGCCTGGGAAGCCGGGACAGGGGAACCCTACGAGCAGTACTTC
CAWEAGTGEPYEQYF
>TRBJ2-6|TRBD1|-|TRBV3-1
TGTGCCAGCAGCCAAGATAGCGACAGGGGATGGGCTGGGGCCAACGTCCTGACTTTC
CASSQDSDRGWAGANVLTF
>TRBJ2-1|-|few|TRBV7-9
TGTGCCAGCAGCTTAGCGCCTGATGGGAATGAGCAGTTCTTC
CASSLAPDGNEQFF
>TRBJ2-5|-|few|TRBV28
TGTGCCAGCACCCCGACCCCAGGGGTCGGCGGGGAGACCCAGTACTTC
CASTPTPGVGGETQYF
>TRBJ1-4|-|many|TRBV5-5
TGTGCCAGCAGCTTGAGTCGTGGGTTCTTAACCGATGAAAAACTGTTTTTT
CASSLSRGFLTDEKLFF
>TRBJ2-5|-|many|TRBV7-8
TGTGCCAGCAGCTTGGTCGGCGGGGAGACCCAAGAGACCCAGTACTTC
CASSLVGGETQETQYF
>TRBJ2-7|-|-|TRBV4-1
TGCGCCAGCAGCCAAGAGGTGAGGGGTCCTTACGAGCAGTACTTC
CASSQEVRGPYEQYF
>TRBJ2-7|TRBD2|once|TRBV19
TGTGCCAGTAGTTTTTCCCTCGGCGGGGGGCACGAGCAGTACTTC
CASSFSLGGGHEQYF
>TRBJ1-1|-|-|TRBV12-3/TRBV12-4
TGTGCCAGCAGTCCGACGGGCACGACGGGAGCTTTCTTT
CASSPTGTTGAFF
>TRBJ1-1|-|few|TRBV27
TGTGCCAGCAGTCCCTATACGGGAGTAGGAGCTTTCTTT
CASSPYTGVGAFF
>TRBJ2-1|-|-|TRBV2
TGTGCCAGCAGTGTTCTTAGCGGTAATGAGCAGTTCTTC
CASSVLSGNEQFF
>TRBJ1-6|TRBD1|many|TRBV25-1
TGTGCCAGCAGTGTTCAGGGGGCAATAGTGCCCCTCCACTTT
CASSVQGAIVPLHF
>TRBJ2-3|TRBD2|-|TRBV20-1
TGCAGTGCTAGAGACCCCGAGGGAGCGGGGGGGGGGACAGATACGCAGTATTTT
CSARDPEGAGGGTDTQYF
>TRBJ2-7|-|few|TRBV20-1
TGCAGTGAGACCGGACTGCTCTACGAGCAGTACTTC
CSETGLLYEQYF
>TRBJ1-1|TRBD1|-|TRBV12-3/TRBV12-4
TGTGCCAGCAGTTTCGGACAGGGTGCGGGCACTGAAGCTTTCTTT
CASSFGQGAGTEAFF
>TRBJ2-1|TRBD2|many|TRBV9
TGTGCCAGCAGCTTCCTGACTAGCGGGAGCTACAATGAGCAGTTCTTC
CASSFLTSGSYNEQFF
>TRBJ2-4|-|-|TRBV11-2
TGTGCCAGCAGCTTAGATCTATCGAACCAAAACATTCAGTACTTC
CASSLDLSNQNIQYF
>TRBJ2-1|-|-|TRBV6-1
TGTGCCAGCCATGAAGGGGTCCGACTAAAGAATGAGCAGTTCTTC
CASHEGVRLKNEQFF
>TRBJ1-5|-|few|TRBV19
TGTGCCAGTAGTATGGGAGGGAATCAGCCCCAGCATTTT
CASSMGGNQPQHF
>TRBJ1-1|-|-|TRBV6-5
TGTGCCAGCAGGAGCTCGGTGAACCTCCTCGAGGACACTGAAGCTTTCTTT
CASRSSVNLLEDTEAFF
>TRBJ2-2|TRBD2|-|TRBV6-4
TGTGCCAGCAGTGACACGCTAGCGGGGGCGCATGACGGGGAGCTGTTTTTT
CASSDTLAGAHDGELFF
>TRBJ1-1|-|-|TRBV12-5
TGTGCTAGTGGTGGAGCGGGTGACGGCACTGAAGCTTTCTTT
CASGGAGDGTEAFF
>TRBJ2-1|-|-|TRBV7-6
TGTGCCAGCAGCTTAAACGTCGGTAGTGGGTCCTACAATGAGCAGTTCTTC
CASSLNVGSGSYNEQFF
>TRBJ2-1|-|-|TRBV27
TGTGCCAGCAGTTTCAGGGGGGCCTACAATGAGCAGTTCTTC
CASSFRGAYNEQFF
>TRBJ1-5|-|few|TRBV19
TGTGCCAGTAGTATAGGCCGACAGCAGAATCAGCCCCAGCATTTT
CASSIGRQQNQPQHF
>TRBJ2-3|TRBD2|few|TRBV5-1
TGCGCCAGCAGCTTGGCGAGCGGACTAGCGGGGGGGAGCTTCACAGATACGCAGTATTTT
CASSLASGLAGGSFTDTQYF
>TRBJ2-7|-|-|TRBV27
TGTGCCAGCAGTTTCACTTCCTTAGGCAACGAGCAGTACTTC
CASSFTSLGNEQYF
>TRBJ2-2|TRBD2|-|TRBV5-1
TGCGCCAGCAGCTTACCGGGAGGCACCGGGGAGCTGTTTTTT
CASSLPGGTGELFF
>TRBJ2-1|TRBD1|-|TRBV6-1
TGTGCCAGCACTCCCCGGACAGGTTCGGACAATGAGCAGTTCTTC
CASTPRTGSDNEQFF
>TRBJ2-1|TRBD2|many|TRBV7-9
TGTGCCAGCATCAAGACTAGCCTTCATGAGCAGTTCTTC
CASIKTSLHEQFF
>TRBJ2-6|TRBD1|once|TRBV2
TGTGCCAGCAGTTGGGACAGGGGGATTGGGGCCAACGTCCTGACTTTC
CASSWDRGIGANVLTF